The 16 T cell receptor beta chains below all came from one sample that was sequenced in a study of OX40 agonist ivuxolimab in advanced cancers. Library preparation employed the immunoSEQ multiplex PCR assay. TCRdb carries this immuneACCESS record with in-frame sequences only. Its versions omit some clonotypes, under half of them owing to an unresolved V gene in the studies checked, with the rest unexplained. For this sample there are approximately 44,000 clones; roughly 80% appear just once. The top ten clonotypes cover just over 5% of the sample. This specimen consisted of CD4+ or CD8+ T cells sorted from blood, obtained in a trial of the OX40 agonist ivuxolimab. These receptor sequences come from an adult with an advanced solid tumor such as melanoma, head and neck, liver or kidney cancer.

The DNA for the CDR3 is TGTGCCAGCAGTATAGACACTAACACCGGGGAGCTGTTTTTT. It encodes CASSIDTNTGELFF. The chain carries TRBV25-1 and TRBJ2-2, with D unresolved. Germline-derived CDR1 and CDR2 are MGHDK and SYGVNS. This CDR3 spans 14 amino acids. V was pared by 5 bases and J by 2 bases, with 9 bases between.

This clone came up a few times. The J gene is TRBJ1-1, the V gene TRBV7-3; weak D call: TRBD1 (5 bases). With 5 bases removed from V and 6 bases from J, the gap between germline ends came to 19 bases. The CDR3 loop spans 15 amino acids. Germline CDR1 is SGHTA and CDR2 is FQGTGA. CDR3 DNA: TGTGCCAGCAGCATGAAGGGGTCTCCACACTCTGAAGCTTTCTTT. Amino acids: CASSMKGSPHSEAFF.

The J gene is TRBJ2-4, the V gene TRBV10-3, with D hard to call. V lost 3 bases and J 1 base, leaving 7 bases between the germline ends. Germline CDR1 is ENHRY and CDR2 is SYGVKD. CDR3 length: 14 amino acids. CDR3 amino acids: CAISDLGAKNIQYF. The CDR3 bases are TGTGCCATCAGTGACCTGGGGGCCAAAAACATTCAGTACTTC.

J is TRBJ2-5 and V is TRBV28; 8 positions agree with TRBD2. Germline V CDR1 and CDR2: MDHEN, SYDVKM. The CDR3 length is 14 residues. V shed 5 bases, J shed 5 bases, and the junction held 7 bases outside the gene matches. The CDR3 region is CASSATSGWETQYF. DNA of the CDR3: TGTGCCAGCAGTGCTACTAGCGGTTGGGAGACCCAGTACTTC.

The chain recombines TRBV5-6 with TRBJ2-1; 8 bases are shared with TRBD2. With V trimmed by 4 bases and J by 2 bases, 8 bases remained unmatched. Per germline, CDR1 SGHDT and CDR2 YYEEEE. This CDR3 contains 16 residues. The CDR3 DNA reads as TGTGCCAGCAGCGGCACTAGCGGAGGGGCCTACAATGAGCAGTTCTTC. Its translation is CASSGTSGGAYNEQFF.

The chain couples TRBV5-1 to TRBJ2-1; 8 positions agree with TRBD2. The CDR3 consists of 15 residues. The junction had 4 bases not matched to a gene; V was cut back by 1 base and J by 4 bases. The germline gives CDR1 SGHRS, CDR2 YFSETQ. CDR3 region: CASSLQRGGYNEQFF. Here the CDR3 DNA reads TGCGCCAGCAGCTTGCAACGGGGGGGTTACAATGAGCAGTTCTTC. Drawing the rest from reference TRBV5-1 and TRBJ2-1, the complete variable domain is KAGVTQTPRYLIKTRGQQVTLSCSPISGHRSVSWYQQTPGQGLQFLFEYFSETQRNKGNFPGRFSGRQFSNSRSEMNVSTLELGDSALYLCASSLQRGGYNEQFFGPGTRLTVL.

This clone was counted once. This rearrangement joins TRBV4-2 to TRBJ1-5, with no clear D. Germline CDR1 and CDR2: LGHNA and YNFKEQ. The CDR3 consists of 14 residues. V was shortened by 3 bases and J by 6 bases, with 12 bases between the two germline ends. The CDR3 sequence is CASSHRGIGQPQHF. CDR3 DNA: TGTGCCAGCAGCCACCGCGGGATCGGTCAGCCCCAGCATTTT.

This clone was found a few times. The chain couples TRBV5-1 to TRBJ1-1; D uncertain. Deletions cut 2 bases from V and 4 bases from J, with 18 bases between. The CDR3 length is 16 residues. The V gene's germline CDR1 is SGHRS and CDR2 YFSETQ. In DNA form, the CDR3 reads TGCGCCAGCAGCTTAGGAGGTGCAGACTTGGGCACTGAAGCTTTCTTT. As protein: CASSLGGADLGTEAFF.

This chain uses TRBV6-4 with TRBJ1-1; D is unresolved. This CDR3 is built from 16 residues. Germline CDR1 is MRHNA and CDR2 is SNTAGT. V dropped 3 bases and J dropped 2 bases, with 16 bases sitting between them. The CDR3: CASSDHGPTANTEAFF. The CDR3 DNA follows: TGTGCCAGCAGTGATCATGGGCCCACGGCCAACACTGAAGCTTTCTTT.

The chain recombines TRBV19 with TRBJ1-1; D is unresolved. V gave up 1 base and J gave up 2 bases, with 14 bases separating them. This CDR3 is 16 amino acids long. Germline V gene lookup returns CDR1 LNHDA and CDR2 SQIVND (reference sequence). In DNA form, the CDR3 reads TGTGCCAGTAGTATAGTACTAGGGCTCGGCAACACTGAAGCTTTCTTT. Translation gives CASSIVLGLGNTEAFF. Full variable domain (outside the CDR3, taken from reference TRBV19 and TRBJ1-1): DGGITQSPKYLFRKEGQNVTLSCEQNLNHDAMYWYRQDPGQGLRLIYYSQIVNDFQKGDIAEGYSVSREKKESFPLTVTSAQKNPTAFYLCASSIVLGLGNTEAFFGQGTRLTVV.

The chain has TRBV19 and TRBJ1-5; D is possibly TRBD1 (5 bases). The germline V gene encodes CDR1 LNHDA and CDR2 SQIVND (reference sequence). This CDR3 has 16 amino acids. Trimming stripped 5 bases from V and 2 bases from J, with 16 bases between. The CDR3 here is CASSHLGVSGNQPQHF. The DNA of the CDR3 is TGTGCCAGTAGTCACTTGGGGGTTTCGGGCAATCAGCCCCAGCATTTT.

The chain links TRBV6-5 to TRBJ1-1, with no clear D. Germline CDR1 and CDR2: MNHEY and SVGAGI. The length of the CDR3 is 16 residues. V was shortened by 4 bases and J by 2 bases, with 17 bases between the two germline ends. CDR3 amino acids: CASSFALRGGNTEAFF. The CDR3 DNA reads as TGTGCCAGCAGTTTTGCCTTACGGGGTGGTAACACTGAAGCTTTCTTT.

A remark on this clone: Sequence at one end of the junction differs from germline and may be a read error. The CDR3 coding sequence is TGTGCCAGCAGTGTGATGGGTTACGATACAAAGTCGGGCCAACGTCCTGACTTC. Translated: CASSVMGYDTKSGQRPDF. The V call is TRBV2, the J call TRBJ2-6; no clear D. This CDR3 comprises 18 residues. The germline V gene encodes CDR1 SNHLY and CDR2 FYNNEI.

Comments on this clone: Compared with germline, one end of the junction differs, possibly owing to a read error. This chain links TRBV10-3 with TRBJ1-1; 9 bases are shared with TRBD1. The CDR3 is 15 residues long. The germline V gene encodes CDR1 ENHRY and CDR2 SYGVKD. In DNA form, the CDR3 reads TGTGCCAGCAGTTACCCGGGACAGGGAAGCACTGAAGCTTTCTTT. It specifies CASSYPGQGSTEAFF.

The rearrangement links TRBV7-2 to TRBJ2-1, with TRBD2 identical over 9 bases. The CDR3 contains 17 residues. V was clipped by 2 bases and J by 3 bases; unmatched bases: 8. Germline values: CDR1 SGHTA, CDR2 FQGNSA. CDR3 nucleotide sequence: TGTGCCAGCAGCTTAATGGCCTCTAGCGGGATCTACAATGAGCAGTTCTTC. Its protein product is CASSLMASSGIYNEQFF.

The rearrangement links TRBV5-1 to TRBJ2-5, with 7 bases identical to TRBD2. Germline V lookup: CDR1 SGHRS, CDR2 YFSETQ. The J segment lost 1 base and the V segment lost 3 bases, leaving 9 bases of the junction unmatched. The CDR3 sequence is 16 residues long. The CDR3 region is CASSSGASGIQETQYF. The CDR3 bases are TGCGCCAGCAGCTCTGGGGCTAGCGGCATCCAAGAGACCCAGTACTTC. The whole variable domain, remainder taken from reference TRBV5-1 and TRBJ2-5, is KAGVTQTPRYLIKTRGQQVTLSCSPISGHRSVSWYQQTPGQGLQFLFEYFSETQRNKGNFPGRFSGRQFSNSRSEMNVSTLELGDSALYLCASSSGASGIQETQYFGPGTRLLVL.